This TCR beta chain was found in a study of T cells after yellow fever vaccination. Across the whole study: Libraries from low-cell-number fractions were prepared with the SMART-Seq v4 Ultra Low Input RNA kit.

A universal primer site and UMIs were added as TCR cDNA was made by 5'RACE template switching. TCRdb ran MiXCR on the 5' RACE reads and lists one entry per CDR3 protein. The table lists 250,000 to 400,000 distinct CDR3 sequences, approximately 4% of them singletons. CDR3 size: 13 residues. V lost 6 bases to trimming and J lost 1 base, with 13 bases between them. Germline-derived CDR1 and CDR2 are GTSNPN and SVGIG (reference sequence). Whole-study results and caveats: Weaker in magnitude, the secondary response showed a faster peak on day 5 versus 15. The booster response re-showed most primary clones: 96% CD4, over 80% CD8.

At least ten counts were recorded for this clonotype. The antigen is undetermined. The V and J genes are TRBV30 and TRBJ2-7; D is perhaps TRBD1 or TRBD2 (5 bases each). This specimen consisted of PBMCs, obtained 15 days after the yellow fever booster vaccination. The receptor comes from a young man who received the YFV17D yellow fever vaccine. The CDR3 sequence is CACHRDGSYEQYF. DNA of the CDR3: TGTGCCTGTCACCGGGACGGATCCTACGAGCAGTACTTC.